The 16 T cell receptor beta chains below all came from one sample that was sequenced in a study of blood T cell repertoires in COVID-19. Assay: immunoSEQ multiplex PCR; the TCRdb copy retains only in-frame clones and omits some. The sample consists of 65,000 to 95,000 clones, around three quarters of them appearing once. Sequencing was performed on peripheral blood. These receptors were taken from a man in his fifties with active or convalescent COVID-19.

The genes are TRBV6-4 and TRBJ1-2, with D unresolved. Trimming left V 5 bases short and J 8 bases short, with 3 bases between. This CDR3 has 9 amino acids. Germline CDR1 is MRHNA and CDR2 is SNTAGT. The CDR3 loop is CASSSGYTF. CDR3 nucleotide sequence: TGTGCCAGCAGTAGCGGCTACACCTTC.

The chain links TRBV27 to TRBJ2-3; 7 bases agree with TRBD2. Germline V CDR1 and CDR2: MNHEY, SMNVEV (reference sequence). Trimming cost V 5 bases and J 1 base; bases outside gene matches: 6. The CDR3 sequence is 15 residues long. CDR3 sequence: CASSGAGVRTDTQYF. Written as DNA, the CDR3 is TGTGCCAGCAGTGGGGCGGGGGTCCGCACAGATACGCAGTATTTT.

The chain has TRBV4-3 and TRBJ2-7, with a weak D call TRBD1 (5 bases). V was shortened by 1 base and J by 5 bases, with 15 bases between the two germline ends. Germline V gene data show CDR1 as LGHNA and CDR2 as YSLEER. The CDR3 spans 15 residues. CDR3 amino acids: CASSQGVGRTHEQYF. The CDR3 DNA reads as TGCGCCAGCAGCCAAGGGGTCGGCAGGACACACGAGCAGTACTTC.

V and J are TRBV27 and TRBJ2-7, with TRBD1 matching 11 bases. The CDR3 totals 15 residues. V shed 3 bases and J 4 bases; nucleotides not matched to a gene: 5. The germline CDR1 and CDR2 sequences are MNHEY and SMNVEV (reference sequence). DNA for the CDR3: TGTGCCAGCAGTTTTGGACAGGGGGCAATATACGAGCAGTACTTC. Residues: CASSFGQGAIYEQYF.

This clone has just one count. The chain carries TRBV20-1 and TRBJ1-2; the D gene is possibly TRBD1 (5 bases). This CDR3 contains 11 residues. Trimming stripped 5 bases from V and 6 bases from J, with 10 bases between. Germline V gene data show CDR1 as DFQATT and CDR2 as SNEGSKA (reference sequence). For the CDR3, the DNA is TGCAGTGCTTCTGACAGCAATGGCTACACCTTC. Protein: CSASDSNGYTF.

The gene calls are TRBV6-1 and TRBJ2-3; 9 bases fit TRBD2. The germline V gene has CDR1 MNHNS and CDR2 SASEGT. The V gene end was trimmed by 2 bases and the J gene end by 5 bases; junction bases not matched to a gene: 11. The CDR3 extends over 17 amino acids. DNA for the CDR3: TGTGCCAGCAGTGAATACGGCGGGGGGGCCTTGGTAGATACGCAGTATTTT. It specifies CASSEYGGGALVDTQYF.

The sample holds a few counts of this clone. V is TRBV6-5 and J is TRBJ2-7; 9 nucleotides agree with TRBD1. This CDR3 is 14 amino acids long. The germline V gene has CDR1 MNHEY and CDR2 SVGAGI. V trimming: 0 bases; J trimming: 5 bases; junction bases outside the gene matches: 2. CDR3 sequence: CASSYSDRGNEQYF. The CDR3 DNA reads as TGTGCCAGCAGTTACTCGGACAGGGGTAACGAGCAGTACTTC.

In its sample, this clone was seen once. The V and J genes are TRBV27 and TRBJ1-6, with a weak D call TRBD1 (5 bases). Germline V gene lookup returns CDR1 MNHEY and CDR2 SMNVEV (reference sequence). Trimming stripped 6 bases from V and 8 bases from J, with 17 bases between. The CDR3 consists of 15 residues. CDR3 region: CASSLLGGPHSPLHF. CDR3 sequence (DNA): TGTGCCAGCAGCCTACTGGGGGGACCCCATTCACCCCTCCACTTT.

In its sample, this clone was seen a few times. CDR3 coding DNA: TGTGCCACCCGGTGGGGGACTTTGGAGACCCAGTACTTC. This encodes CATRWGTLETQYF. J is TRBJ2-5 and V is TRBV19, with D possibly being TRBD2 (6 bases). This CDR3 has 13 residues. The V end was cut by 10 bases, the J end by 5 bases, with 17 bases between. Germline CDR1 reads LNHDA; CDR2 reads SQIVND (reference sequence).

The sample holds one count of this clone. This rearrangement joins TRBV6-5 to TRBJ2-5; TRBD1 agrees at 7 bases. The CDR3 has 14 residues. Trimming removed 6 bases from V and 4 bases from J; junction bases left unmatched: 8. Germline loops: CDR1 MNHEY, CDR2 SVGAGI. CDR3 DNA sequence: TGTGCCAGCAGAACCGGGACAGCCGGAGAGACCCAGTACTTC. This sequence encodes CASRTGTAGETQYF.

The chain couples TRBV6-2 or TRBV6-3 to TRBJ2-1; 8 nucleotides agree with TRBD1. The junction had 11 bases not matched to a gene; V was cut back by 6 bases and J by 7 bases. CDR1 and CDR2 from the germline V gene are MNHEY and SVGEGT. The CDR3 covers 15 residues. CDR3 sequence reads: CASSDGQGGRNEQFF. In DNA, the CDR3 is TGTGCCAGCAGCGACGGACAGGGAGGAAGGAATGAGCAGTTCTTC.

The chain combines TRBV5-6 with TRBJ2-7; D might be TRBD1 (5 bases). Germline lookup yields CDR1 SGHDT and CDR2 YYEEEE. Trimming cost V 0 bases and J 7 bases, with 20 bases left between them. This CDR3 is built from 16 residues. In nucleotides, the CDR3 is TGTGCCAGCAGCTTGGAAGGTGTAGGGGTCGTGAGGGAGCAGTACTTC. This translates into CASSLEGVGVVREQYF.

The gene calls are TRBV19 and TRBJ1-2, with D possibly matching TRBD1 (6 bases). Germline-derived CDR1 and CDR2 are LNHDA and SQIVND (reference sequence). CDR3 length: 15 amino acids. Trimming took 5 bases from V and 7 from J, leaving 20 bases between them. As DNA, the CDR3 is TGTGCCAGTAGTCGGAAGGACAGACCTTCGGGTGGCTACACCTTC. Translated, it gives CASSRKDRPSGGYTF.

The V gene is TRBV7-3, the J gene TRBJ2-3; TRBD2 might be the D (6 bases). CDR1 is SGHTA and CDR2 is FQGTGA in the germline V gene. Deletions cut 1 base from V and 4 bases from J, with 21 bases between. CDR3 length: 18 residues. The CDR3 here is CASSLRGGVARPPDTQYF. Here the CDR3 DNA reads TGTGCCAGCAGCTTAAGAGGCGGGGTGGCACGACCCCCAGATACGCAGTATTTT.

The chain uses TRBV5-5 and TRBJ2-5; D remains unclear. Germline CDR1 and CDR2: SGHKS and YYEKEE (reference sequence). The CDR3 contains 13 residues. Between the trimmed V and J ends, which lost 0 bases and 5 bases, there was a span of 8 bases. CDR3 in amino acids: CASSLGSFETQYF. The CDR3 nucleotides are TGTGCCAGCAGCTTGGGTAGCTTTGAGACCCAGTACTTC.

The rearrangement uses TRBV10-3 and TRBJ2-7; 8 bases map to TRBD1. The junction had 4 bases not matched to a gene; V was cut back by 4 bases and J by 2 bases. CDR3 length equals 14 residues. Germline lookup yields CDR1 ENHRY and CDR2 SYGVKD. The DNA for the CDR3 is TGTGCCATCAGTGTAGACAGGGGCCCCTACGAGCAGTACTTC. As protein: CAISVDRGPYEQYF.